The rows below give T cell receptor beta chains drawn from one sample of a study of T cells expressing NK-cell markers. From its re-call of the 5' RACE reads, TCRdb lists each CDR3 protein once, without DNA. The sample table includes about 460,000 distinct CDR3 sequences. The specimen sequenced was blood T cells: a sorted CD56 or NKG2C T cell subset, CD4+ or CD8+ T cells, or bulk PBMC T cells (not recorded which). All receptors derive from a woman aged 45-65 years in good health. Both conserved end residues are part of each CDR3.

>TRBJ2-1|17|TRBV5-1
CASSLLQGAFSYNEQFF
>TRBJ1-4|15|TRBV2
CASRDRSRSNEKLFF
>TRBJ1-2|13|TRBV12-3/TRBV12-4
CASSRGGGYGYTF
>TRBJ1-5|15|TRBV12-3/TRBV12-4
CASSQSPYGNQPQHF
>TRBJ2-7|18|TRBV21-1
CASSKSGGEQGQPYEQYF
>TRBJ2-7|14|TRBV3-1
CASSQDRASYEQYF
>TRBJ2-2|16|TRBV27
CASSSLLAANTGELFF
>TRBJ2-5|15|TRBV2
CASRLAGGVGETQYF
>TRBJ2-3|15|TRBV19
CASSIGIPSTDTQYF
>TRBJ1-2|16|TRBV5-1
CASSKNFPGLNYGYTF
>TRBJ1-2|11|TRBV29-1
CSAGQGWGYTF
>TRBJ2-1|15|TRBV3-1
CASSLAGGPHNEQFF
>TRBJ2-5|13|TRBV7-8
CASSLEWSETQYF
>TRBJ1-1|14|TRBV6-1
CASRYSGIYTEAFF
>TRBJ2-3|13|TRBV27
CASSERQSGTQYF
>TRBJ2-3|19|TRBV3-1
CASSQPPALLAGGSDTQYF
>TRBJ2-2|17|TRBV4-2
CASSQELAGGWTGELFF
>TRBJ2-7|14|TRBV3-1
CASSQGGFNYEQYF
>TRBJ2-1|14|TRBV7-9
CASSEGLAGDLQFF
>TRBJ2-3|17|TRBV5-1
CASSLGRSGRSADTQYF
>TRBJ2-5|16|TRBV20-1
CSAPGLASSVGETQYF
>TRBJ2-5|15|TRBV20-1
CSAYRASAPQETQYF
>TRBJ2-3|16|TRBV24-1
CATSDKVLQGTDTQYF
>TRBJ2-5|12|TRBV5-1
CASSGARETQYF
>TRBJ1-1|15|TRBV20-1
CSAREMGRQNTEAFF
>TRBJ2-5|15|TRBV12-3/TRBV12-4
CASGDRAGDQETQYF
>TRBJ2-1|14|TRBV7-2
CASSLWATNNEQFF
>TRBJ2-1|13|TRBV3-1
CASSRSSGNEQFF
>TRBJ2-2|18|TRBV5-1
CASSSRSNIGANTGELFF
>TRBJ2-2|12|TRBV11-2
CASSLVLGELFF
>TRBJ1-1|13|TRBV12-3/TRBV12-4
CASSLVRVSEAFF
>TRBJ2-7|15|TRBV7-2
CASSRLPGGPYEQYF
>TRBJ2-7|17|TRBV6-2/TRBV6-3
CASSYVAGGPQGGEQYF
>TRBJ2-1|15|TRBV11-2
CASRELAGLYNEQFF
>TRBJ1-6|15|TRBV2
CASSEGSTVGSPLHF
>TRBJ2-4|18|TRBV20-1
CSARDYGFRASGRNIQYF
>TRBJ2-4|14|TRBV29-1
CSVAVRASRDIQYF
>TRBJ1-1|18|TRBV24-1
CATSDFYPAGGRNTEAFF
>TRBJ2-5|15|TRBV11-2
CASSLGQGFRETQYF
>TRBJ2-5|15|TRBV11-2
CASSLDGRVGETQYF
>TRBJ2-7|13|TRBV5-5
CASSLSVTYEQYF
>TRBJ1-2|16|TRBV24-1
CATSGTTETGSYGYTF
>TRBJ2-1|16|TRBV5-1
CASSLRLAGGSDEQFF
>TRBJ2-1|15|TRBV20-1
CSALGRDRGNNEQFF
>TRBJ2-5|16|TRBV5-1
CASSLAGLADQETQYF
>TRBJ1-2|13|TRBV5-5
CASSLAELLGYTF